This T cell receptor beta chain was recorded in a study of blood T cells in healthy people across ages. Points on this clonotype: Its antigen is as yet unknown.

With a J-beta primer mix and a sample-barcoded 5' primer, a second PCR ran about 7 to 12 cycles. All cDNA molecules were each tagged by a template-switch adaptor with 12 random nucleotides. From the 5' RACE reads, TCRdb called clonotypes with MiXCR, one entry per CDR3 protein. The sample holds fewer than 750,000 distinct CDR3 sequences; 40% to 55% are singletons and the top ten take approximately 25%. The germline CDR1 and CDR2 sequences are LGHNA and YNFKEQ. Trimming removed 0 bases from V and 1 base from J, with 3 bases in between. CDR3 length: 13 amino acids. Study-wide results and limits: Across samples, TCR beta diversity tracked strongly with naive T cell percentage.

This chain joins TRBV4-2 and TRBJ1-2; no definite D call. Specimen: blood. This sequence was found in a man aged 80 or over in good health. The CDR3 here is CASSQDFNYGYTF. DNA for the CDR3: TGTGCCAGCAGCCAAGATTTTAACTATGGCTACACCTTC.